This TCR beta chain was captured in a study of T cells in Graves' hyperthyroidism and ophthalmopathy. Study findings and constraints: Most thyroid-expanded clonotypes above 0.001 were also found in blood.

V was clipped by 5 bases and J by 2 bases; unmatched bases: 9. CDR1 and CDR2 from the germline V gene are SEHNR and FQNEAQ (reference sequence). The CDR3 has 15 amino acids. Amplified TCR beta CDR3 regions derived from RNA transcripts. The TCR CDR3 first-round RT-PCR relied on the HTBI primer set. TCRdb passed the multiplex PCR reads through MiXCR, listing each CDR3 protein once. The data show about 520,000 distinct CDR3 sequences, 24% seen once. Thyroid ultrasound and orbital computed tomography, with clinical symptoms and serum thyroxine and TRAb, informed diagnoses. The sample holds many counts of this clonotype. Its antigen is not identified.

The receptor was isolated from a woman in her 30s with Graves' ophthalmopathy. Sequencing was performed on blood. The genes are TRBV7-9 and TRBJ2-7, with 7 nucleotides matching TRBD1. CDR3 bases: TGTGCCAGCAGCCCCGGACAGGTCGATCCCTACGAGCAGTACTTC. This sequence encodes CASSPGQVDPYEQYF.